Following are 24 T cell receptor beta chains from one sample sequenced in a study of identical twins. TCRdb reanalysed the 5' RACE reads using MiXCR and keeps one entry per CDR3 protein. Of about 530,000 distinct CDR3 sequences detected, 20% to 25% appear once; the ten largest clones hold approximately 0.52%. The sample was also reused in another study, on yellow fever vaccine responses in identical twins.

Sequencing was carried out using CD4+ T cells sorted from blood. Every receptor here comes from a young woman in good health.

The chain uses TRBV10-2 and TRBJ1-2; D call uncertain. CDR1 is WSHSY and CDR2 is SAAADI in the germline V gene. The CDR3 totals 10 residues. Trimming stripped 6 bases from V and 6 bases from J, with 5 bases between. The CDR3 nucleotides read TGCGCCAGCAGAAAGAATGGCTACACCTTC. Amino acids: CASRKNGYTF.

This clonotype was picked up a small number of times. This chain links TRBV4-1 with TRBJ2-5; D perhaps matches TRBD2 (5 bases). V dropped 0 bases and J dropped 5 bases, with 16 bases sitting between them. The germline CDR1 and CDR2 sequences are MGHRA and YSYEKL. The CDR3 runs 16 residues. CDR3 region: CASSQEIGSQRETQYF. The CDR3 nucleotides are TGCGCCAGCAGCCAAGAAATAGGGTCCCAGCGGGAGACCCAGTACTTC.

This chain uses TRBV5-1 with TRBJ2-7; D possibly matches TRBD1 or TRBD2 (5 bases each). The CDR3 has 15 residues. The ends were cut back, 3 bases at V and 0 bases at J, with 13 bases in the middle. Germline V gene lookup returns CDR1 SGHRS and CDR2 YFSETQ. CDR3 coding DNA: TGCGCCAGCAGCTCCGGGACGTCCACCTCCTACGAGCAGTACTTC. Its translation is CASSSGTSTSYEQYF.

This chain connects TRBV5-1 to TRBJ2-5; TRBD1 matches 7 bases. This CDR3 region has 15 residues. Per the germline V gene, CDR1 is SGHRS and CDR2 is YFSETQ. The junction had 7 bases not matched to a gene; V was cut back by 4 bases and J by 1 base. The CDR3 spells CASSPPGTVQETQYF. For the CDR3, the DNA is TGCGCCAGCAGCCCCCCCGGGACAGTCCAAGAGACCCAGTACTTC.

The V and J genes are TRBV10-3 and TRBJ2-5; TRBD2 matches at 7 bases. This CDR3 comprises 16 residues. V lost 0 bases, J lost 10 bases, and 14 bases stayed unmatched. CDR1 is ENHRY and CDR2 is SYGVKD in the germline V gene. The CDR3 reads CAISESEAGEPRNQYF. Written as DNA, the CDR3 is TGTGCCATCAGTGAGTCCGAGGCGGGGGAGCCCAGGAACCAGTACTTC.

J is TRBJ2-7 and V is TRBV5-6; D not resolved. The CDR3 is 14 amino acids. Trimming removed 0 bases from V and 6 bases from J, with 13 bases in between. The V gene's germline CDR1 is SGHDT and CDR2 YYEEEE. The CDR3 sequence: CASSLARVGFEQYV. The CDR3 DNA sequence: TGTGCCAGCAGCTTGGCAAGGGTAGGGTTCGAGCAGTACGTC.

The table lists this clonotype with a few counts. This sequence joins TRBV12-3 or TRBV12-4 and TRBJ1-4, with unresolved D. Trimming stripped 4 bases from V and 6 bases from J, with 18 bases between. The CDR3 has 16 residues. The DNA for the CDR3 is TGTGCCAGCAGTTCCGTCCCCCGGCCGGAACATGAAAAACTGTTTTTT. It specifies CASSSVPRPEHEKLFF.

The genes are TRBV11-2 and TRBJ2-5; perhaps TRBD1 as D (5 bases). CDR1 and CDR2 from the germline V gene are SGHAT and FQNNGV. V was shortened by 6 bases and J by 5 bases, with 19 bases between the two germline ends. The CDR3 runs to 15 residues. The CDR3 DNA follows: TGTGCCAGCAGAGAGATGGGGCAGACCCAGGAGACCCAGTACTTC. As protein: CASREMGQTQETQYF.

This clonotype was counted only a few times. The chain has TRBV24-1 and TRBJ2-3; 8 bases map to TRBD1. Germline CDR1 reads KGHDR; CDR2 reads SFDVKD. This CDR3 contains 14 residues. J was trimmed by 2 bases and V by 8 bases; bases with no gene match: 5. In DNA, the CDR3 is TGTGCCACCAAAGGACAGGGAACCACAGATACGCAGTATTTT. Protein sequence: CATKGQGTTDTQYF.

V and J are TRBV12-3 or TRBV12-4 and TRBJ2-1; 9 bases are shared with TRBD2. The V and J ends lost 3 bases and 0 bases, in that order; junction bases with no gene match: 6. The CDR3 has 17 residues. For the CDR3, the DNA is TGTGCCAGCAGTTTCACTCCTAGCGGGACCTCCTACAATGAGCAGTTCTTC. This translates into CASSFTPSGTSYNEQFF.

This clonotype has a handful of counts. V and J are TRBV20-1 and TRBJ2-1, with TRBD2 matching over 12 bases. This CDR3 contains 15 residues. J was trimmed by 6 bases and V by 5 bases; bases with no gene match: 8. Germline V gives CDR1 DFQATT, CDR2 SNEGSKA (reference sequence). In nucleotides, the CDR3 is TGCAGTGCTCCCAAGACTAGCGGGAGTGGCAATGAGCAGTTCTTC. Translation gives CSAPKTSGSGNEQFF.

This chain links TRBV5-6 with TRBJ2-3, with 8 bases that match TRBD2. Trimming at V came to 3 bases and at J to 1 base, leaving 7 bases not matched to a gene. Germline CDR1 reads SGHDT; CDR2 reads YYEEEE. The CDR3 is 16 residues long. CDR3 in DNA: TGTGCCAGCAGCTACCGCTCGGGAGGGCGCACAGATACGCAGTATTTT. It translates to CASSYRSGGRTDTQYF.

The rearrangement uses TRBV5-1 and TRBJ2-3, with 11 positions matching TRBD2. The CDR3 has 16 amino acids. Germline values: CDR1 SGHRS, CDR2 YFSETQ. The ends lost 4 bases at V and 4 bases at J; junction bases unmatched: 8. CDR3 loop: CASSAVLAGAADTQYF. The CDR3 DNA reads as TGCGCCAGCAGCGCTGTACTAGCGGGAGCTGCAGATACGCAGTATTTT.

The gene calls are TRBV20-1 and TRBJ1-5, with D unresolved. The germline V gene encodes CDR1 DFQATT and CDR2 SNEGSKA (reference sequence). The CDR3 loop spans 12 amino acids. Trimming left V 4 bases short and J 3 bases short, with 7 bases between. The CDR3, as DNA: TGCAGTGCTAATTTTCCCAATCAGCCCCAGCATTTT. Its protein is CSANFPNQPQHF.

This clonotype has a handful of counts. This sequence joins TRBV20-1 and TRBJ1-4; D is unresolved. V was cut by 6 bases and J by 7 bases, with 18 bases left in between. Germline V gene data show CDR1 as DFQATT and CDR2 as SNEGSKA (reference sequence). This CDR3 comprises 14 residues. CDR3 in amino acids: CSARVGGPGEKLFF. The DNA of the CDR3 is TGCAGTGCGCGTGTAGGAGGCCCTGGTGAAAAACTGTTTTTT.

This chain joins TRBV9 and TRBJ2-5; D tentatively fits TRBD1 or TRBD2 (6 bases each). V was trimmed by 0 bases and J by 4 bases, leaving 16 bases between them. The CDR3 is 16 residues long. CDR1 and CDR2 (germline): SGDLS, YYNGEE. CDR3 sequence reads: CASSVGGRKGGETQYF. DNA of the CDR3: TGTGCCAGCAGCGTAGGGGGGCGTAAGGGAGGAGAGACCCAGTACTTC.

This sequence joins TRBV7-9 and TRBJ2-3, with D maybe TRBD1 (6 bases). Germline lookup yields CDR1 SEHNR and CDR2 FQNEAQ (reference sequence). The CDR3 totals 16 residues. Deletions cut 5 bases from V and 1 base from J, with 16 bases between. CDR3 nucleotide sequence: TGTGCCAGCAGCCTCACCCTGGGACACGGCACAGATACGCAGTATTTT. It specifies CASSLTLGHGTDTQYF.

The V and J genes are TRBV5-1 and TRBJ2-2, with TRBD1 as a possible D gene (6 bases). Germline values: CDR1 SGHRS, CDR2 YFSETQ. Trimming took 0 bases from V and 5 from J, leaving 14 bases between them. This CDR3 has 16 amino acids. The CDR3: CASSLDRVERTGELFF. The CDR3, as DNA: TGCGCCAGCAGCTTGGACAGGGTAGAAAGGACCGGGGAGCTGTTTTTT.

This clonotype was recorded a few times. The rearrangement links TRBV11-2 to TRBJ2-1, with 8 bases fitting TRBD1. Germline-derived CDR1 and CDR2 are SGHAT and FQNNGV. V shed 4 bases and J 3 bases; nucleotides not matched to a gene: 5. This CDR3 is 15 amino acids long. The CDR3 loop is CASSSGTGIYNEQFF. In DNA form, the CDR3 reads TGTGCCAGCAGCTCTGGGACAGGAATCTACAATGAGCAGTTCTTC.

The CDR3 protein is CASSYFRWYEQYF. The DNA for the CDR3 is TGTGCCAGCAGTTACTTTCGCTGGTACGAGCAGTACTTC. The chain links TRBV6-2 or TRBV6-3 to TRBJ2-7; D uncertain. V lost 1 base and J 4 bases, leaving 8 bases between the germline ends. The CDR3 covers 13 residues. Germline loops: CDR1 MNHEY, CDR2 SVGEGT.

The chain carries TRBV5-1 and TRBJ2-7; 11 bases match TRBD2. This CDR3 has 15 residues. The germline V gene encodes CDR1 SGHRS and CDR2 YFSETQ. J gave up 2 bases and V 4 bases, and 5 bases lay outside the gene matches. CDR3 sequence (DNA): TGCGCCAGCAGCCGGGGACTAGCGGAGACCTACGAGCAGTACTTC. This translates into CASSRGLAETYEQYF.

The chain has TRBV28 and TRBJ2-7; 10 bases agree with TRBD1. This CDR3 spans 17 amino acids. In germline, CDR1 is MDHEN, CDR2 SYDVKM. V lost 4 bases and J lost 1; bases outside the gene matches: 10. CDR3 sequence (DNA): TGTGCCAGCAGTTCCGCCGGGACAGGGGCCCTATCCTACGAGCAGTACGTC. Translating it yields CASSSAGTGALSYEQYV.

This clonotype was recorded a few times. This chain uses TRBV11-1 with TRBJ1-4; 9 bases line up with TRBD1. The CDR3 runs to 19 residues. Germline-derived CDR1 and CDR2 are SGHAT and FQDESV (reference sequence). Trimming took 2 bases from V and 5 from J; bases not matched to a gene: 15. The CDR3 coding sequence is TGTGCCAGCAGCTTAAGTCCCGGGACAGGGCTTTTTCCGAATGAAAAACTGTTTTTT. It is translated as CASSLSPGTGLFPNEKLFF.

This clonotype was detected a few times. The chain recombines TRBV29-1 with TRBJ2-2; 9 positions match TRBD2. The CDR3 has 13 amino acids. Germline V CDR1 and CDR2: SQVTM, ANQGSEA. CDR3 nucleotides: TGCGCGGGAGGGGCCCTGAACACCGGGGAGCTGTTTTTT. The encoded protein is CAGGALNTGELFF.